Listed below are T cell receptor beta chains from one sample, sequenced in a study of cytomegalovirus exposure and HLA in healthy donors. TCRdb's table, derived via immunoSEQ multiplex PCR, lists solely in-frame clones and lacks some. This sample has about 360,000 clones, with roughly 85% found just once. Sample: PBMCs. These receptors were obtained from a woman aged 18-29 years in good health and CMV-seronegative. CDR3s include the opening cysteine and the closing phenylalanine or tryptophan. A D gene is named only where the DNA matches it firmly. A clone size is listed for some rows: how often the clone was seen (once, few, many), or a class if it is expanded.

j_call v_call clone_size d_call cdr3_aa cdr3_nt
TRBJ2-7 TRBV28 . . CASSLLLYEQYF TGTGCCAGCAGTCTTCTCCTTTACGAGCAGTACTTC
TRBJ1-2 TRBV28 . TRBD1 CATNTGTGRGGYTF TGTGCCACCAATACCGGGACAGGACGAGGTGGCTACACCTTC
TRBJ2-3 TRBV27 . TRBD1 CASRTPGTGTSDTQYF TGTGCCAGCAGAACGCCCGGGACAGGGACCTCAGATACGCAGTATTTT
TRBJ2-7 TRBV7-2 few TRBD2 CASSSSTSGRAEQYF TGTGCCAGCAGCTCCTCGACTAGCGGGAGGGCCGAGCAGTACTTC
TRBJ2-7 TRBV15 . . CATSRGGGDSYEQYF TGTGCCACCAGCAGAGGAGGAGGGGACTCCTACGAGCAGTACTTC
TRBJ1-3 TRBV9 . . CASSVSGQMGNTIYF TGTGCCAGCAGCGTCTCCGGACAAATGGGAAACACCATATATTTT
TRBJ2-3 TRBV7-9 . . CASSLVQDSDTQYF TGTGCCAGCAGCTTAGTTCAGGATTCAGATACGCAGTATTTT
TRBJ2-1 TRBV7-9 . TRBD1 CASSPDRGLTYNEQFF TGTGCCAGCAGCCCGGACAGGGGATTAACCTACAATGAGCAGTTCTTC
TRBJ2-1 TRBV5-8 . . CASRRGGERIYNEQFF TGTGCCAGCAGGAGGGGGGGCGAGCGGATCTACAATGAGCAGTTCTTC
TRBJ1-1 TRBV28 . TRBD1 CASSTDRGHRDTEAFF TGTGCCAGCAGTACCGACAGGGGGCATAGAGACACTGAAGCTTTCTTT
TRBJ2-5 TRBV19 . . CASSVAESGTQYF TGTGCCAGTAGTGTAGCGGAGTCTGGGACCCAGTACTTC
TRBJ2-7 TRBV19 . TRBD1 CASSFDRDPYEQYF TGTGCCAGTAGTTTCGACAGGGACCCCTACGAGCAGTACTTC
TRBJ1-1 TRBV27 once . CASSLDRWAEAFF TGTGCCAGCAGTTTAGACAGGTGGGCTGAAGCTTTCTTT
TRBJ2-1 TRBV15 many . CATSRGEESNEQFF TGTGCCACCAGCAGAGGAGAAGAGTCTAATGAGCAGTTCTTC
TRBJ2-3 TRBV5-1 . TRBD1 CASSPGQGSTDTQYF TGCGCCAGCAGCCCGGGACAGGGATCCACAGATACGCAGTATTTT
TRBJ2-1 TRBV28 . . CASSGWRDSYNEQFF TGTGCCAGCAGTGGGTGGAGGGACTCCTACAATGAGCAGTTCTTC
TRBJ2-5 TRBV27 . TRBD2 CASSATSALISYQETQYF TGTGCCAGCAGTGCTACTAGCGCACTCATCTCGTACCAAGAGACCCAGTACTTC
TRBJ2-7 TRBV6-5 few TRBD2 CASSVAGVGSYEQYF TGTGCCAGCAGCGTAGCGGGAGTAGGGTCCTACGAGCAGTACTTC
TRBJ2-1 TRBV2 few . CASSEGGGDYNEQFF TGTGCCAGCAGTGAAGGCGGGGGCGACTACAATGAGCAGTTCTTC
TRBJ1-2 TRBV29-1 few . CSVSGGDPGNGYTF TGCAGCGTAAGCGGAGGGGATCCAGGGAATGGCTACACCTTC
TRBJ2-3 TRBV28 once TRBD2 CASYSLAGVHYSDTQYF TGTGCCAGCTATTCACTCGCGGGGGTCCATTATTCAGATACGCAGTATTTT
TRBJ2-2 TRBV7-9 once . CASSLAASGELFF TGTGCCAGCAGCTTAGCCGCTAGCGGGGAGCTGTTTTTT
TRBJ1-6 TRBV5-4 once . CASSSNRSSYNSPLHF TGTGCCAGCAGCTCGAACCGGAGCTCCTATAATTCACCCCTCCACTTT
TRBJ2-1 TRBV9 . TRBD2 CASSGGSGAYGEQFF TGTGCCAGCAGCGGTGGTAGCGGGGCCTATGGTGAGCAGTTCTTC
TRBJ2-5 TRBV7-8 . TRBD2 CASSLTGGRKETQYF TGTGCCAGCAGCTTAACGGGGGGAAGGAAAGAGACCCAGTACTTC
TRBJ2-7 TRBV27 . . CASSSRGSYEQYF TGTGCCAGCAGTTCTCGGGGATCCTACGAGCAGTACTTC
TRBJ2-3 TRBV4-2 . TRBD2 CASSQEAGTSGGSDTQYF TGTGCCAGCAGCCAAGAGGCGGGGACTAGCGGGGGGAGCGATACGCAGTATTTT
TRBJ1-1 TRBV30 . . CAWSGMTGGAFF TGTGCCTGGAGTGGTATGACTGGTGGGGCTTTCTTT
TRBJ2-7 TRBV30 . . CAWSVGVYEQYF TGTGCCTGGAGTGTTGGAGTCTACGAGCAGTACTTC
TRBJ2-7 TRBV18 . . CASSPAVREHYEQYF TGTGCCAGCTCACCCGCGGTCAGGGAACACTACGAGCAGTACTTC
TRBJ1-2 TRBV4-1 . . CASSQETRADGYTF TGCGCCAGCAGCCAAGAAACGCGGGCAGATGGCTACACCTTC
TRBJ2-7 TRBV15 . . CATSRAGNSYEQYF TGTGCCACCAGCAGAGCCGGGAACTCGTACGAGCAGTACTTC
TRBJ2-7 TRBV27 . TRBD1 CASSKGTGGYEQYF TGTGCCAGCAGCAAAGGGACAGGGGGTTACGAGCAGTACTTC
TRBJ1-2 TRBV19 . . CASTQMAGSGGLGYTF TGTGCCAGTACCCAGATGGCGGGTAGCGGGGGGCTTGGCTACACCTTC
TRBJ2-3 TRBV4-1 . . CASSQLTDTQYF TGCGCCAGCAGCCAATTAACAGATACGCAGTATTTT
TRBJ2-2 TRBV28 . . CASRGMTGNTGELFF TGTGCCAGCAGGGGGATGACAGGAAACACCGGGGAGCTGTTTTTT
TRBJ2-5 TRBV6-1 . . CASGRLGPETQYF TGTGCCAGCGGGAGATTGGGTCCCGAGACCCAGTACTTC
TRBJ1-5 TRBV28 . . CASLNGGQPQHF TGTGCCAGTTTAAATGGAGGACAGCCCCAGCATTTT
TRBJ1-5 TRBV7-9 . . CASSRDRNQPQHF TGTGCCAGCAGCCGAGACAGGAATCAGCCCCAGCATTTT
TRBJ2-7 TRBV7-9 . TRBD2 CASSRALAGGAYEQYF TGTGCCAGCAGCCGAGCCCTAGCGGGAGGCGCCTACGAGCAGTACTTC
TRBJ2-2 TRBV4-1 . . CASSLGQNTGELFF TGCGCCAGCAGCCTCGGACAGAACACCGGGGAGCTGTTTTTT
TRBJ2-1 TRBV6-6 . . CASSYIGSREQFF TGTGCCAGCAGTTACATTGGGAGTAGAGAGCAGTTCTTC
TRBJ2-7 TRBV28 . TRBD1 CASTEPRQGLREQYF TGTGCCAGCACAGAACCCCGACAGGGTTTACGGGAGCAGTACTTC